These T cell receptor beta chains were read from a single sample in a study of radiotherapy plus CTLA-4 blockade in lung cancer. The table came from immunoSEQ multiplex PCR; TCRdb's copy has only in-frame clones and leaves some out. The profile shows more than 40,000 clones, around nine tenths of them singletons. The specimen comprised peripheral blood, sampled from a patient treated with radiotherapy plus ipilimumab. These TCRs come from a human donor with non-small cell lung cancer whose response to radiotherapy plus ipilimumab could not be evaluated. The CDR3 runs from the conserved cysteine through the conserved F or W. A D gene is named only where the DNA matches it firmly. The listing skips clone size in some rows; elsewhere it reads once, few, many or a size class.

TRBV7-9	NA	TRBJ2-3	TRBD1	TGTGCCAGCAGCCTACAGGGGGTAAGCACAGATACGCAGTATTTT	CASSLQGVSTDTQYF
TRBV4-2	NA	TRBJ1-1	NA	TGTGCCAGCAGCCAGCAGGGGACTGAAGCTTTCTTT	CASSQQGTEAFF
TRBV7-9	NA	TRBJ2-5	TRBD1	TGTGCCAGCAGCCCGCGGACAGGGGAGCCAGAGACCCAGTACTTC	CASSPRTGEPETQYF
TRBV18	few	TRBJ2-7	TRBD2	TGTGCCAGCTCACCGGGAGCGGGGGACGAGCAGTACTTC	CASSPGAGDEQYF
TRBV7-2	NA	TRBJ2-1	TRBD2	TGTGCCAGCAGCCCATTCCCTAGCGGGGGGGGAGCGCAGTTCTTC	CASSPFPSGGGAQFF
TRBV7-8	NA	TRBJ1-5	NA	TGTGCCAGCAGCTTAGGGCCCGGGACACTGAATCAGCCCCAGCATTTT	CASSLGPGTLNQPQHF
TRBV19	NA	TRBJ2-7	TRBD1	TGTGCCAGTAGTATCGGGGACAGTCCCTACGAGCAGTACTTC	CASSIGDSPYEQYF
TRBV19	NA	TRBJ1-4	NA	TGTGCCAGTAGTGTCGGGACAACGGATGAAAAACTGTTTTTT	CASSVGTTDEKLFF
TRBV10-3	NA	TRBJ1-2	NA	TGTGCCATCAGCACTGACAGTAACTATGGCTACACCTTC	CAISTDSNYGYTF
TRBV9	NA	TRBJ2-1	TRBD1	TGTGCCAGCAGCGTAGACCCCGGACAGGGCTCCTACAATGAGCAGTTCTTC	CASSVDPGQGSYNEQFF
TRBV7-2	NA	TRBJ2-1	TRBD2	TGTACCAGCAGCCCACGGGGGGAGGGGTACAATGAGCAGTTCTTC	CTSSPRGEGYNEQFF
TRBV29-1	once	TRBJ1-5	NA	TGCAGCGTTGAGGTGTCAGAAAATCAGCCCCAGCATTTT	CSVEVSENQPQHF
TRBV6-5	NA	TRBJ2-2	NA	TGTGCCAGCAGCCGTCGGACAGCTAACACCGGGGAGCTGTTTTTT	CASSRRTANTGELFF
TRBV14	NA	TRBJ1-5	TRBD1	TGTGCCAGCAAGACGACAGGGCGCCCCTACTATAGCAATCAGCCCCAGCATTTT	CASKTTGRPYYSNQPQHF
TRBV11-2	NA	TRBJ2-5	TRBD2	TGTGCCAGCAGCTCGGGACTAGCGGGGCCCTCGGATTCGGGGGCCCAGTACTTC	CASSSGLAGPSDSGAQYF
TRBV6-5	NA	TRBJ1-3	NA	TGTGCCAGCAGAGACAGTTTAATCTCTGGAAACACCATATATTTT	CASRDSLISGNTIYF
TRBV4-3	NA	TRBJ2-4	NA	TGCGCCAGCAGCCAAGATAGGGAGACAAACATTCAGTACTTC	CASSQDRETNIQYF
TRBV4-1	NA	TRBJ1-5	NA	TGCGCCAGCAGCCAAGTGAACGGGGGTAGCAATCAGCCCCAGCATTTT	CASSQVNGGSNQPQHF
TRBV5-1	NA	TRBJ2-7	NA	TGCGCCAGCAGCTTGACGGGGTCACTCGTCGAGCAGTACTTC	CASSLTGSLVEQYF
TRBV27	NA	TRBJ1-1	NA	TGTGCCAGCAGTGCCCCCCGGGGAAGGGCGAACACTGAAGCTTTCTTT	CASSAPRGRANTEAFF
TRBV25-1	NA	TRBJ1-3	NA	TGTGCCAGCAGTGAAGGGGGCCCGATCCCTGGAAACACCATATATTTT	CASSEGGPIPGNTIYF
TRBV5-4	NA	TRBJ2-3	TRBD2	TGTGCCAGCAGCTTATCCGGGACTAGCGGGAGAACAGATACGCAGTATTTT	CASSLSGTSGRTDTQYF
TRBV5-6	NA	TRBJ2-7	NA	TGTGCCAGCAGCTTTAGGACAGCCTACGAGCAGTACTTC	CASSFRTAYEQYF
TRBV28	NA	TRBJ1-5	NA	TGTGCCAGCAGTTTTACCGGTGATCAGCCCCAGCATTTT	CASSFTGDQPQHF
TRBV29-1	NA	TRBJ1-1	NA	TGCAGCGTTGGCGAGGGTACCACTGAAGCTTTCTTT	CSVGEGTTEAFF
TRBV5-6	NA	TRBJ1-1	NA	TGTGCCAGCAGCCTACTCCCTCAGGGGCCTGAAGCTTTCTTT	CASSLLPQGPEAFF
TRBV18	NA	TRBJ2-5	NA	TGTGCCAGCTCAACTCGACAGCAAGAGACCCAGTACTTC	CASSTRQQETQYF
TRBV9	NA	TRBJ2-1	NA	TGTGCCAGCAGCCGGGACATCAGCTCCTACAATGAGCAGTTCTTC	CASSRDISSYNEQFF
TRBV4-1	once	TRBJ2-5	TRBD2	TGCGCCAGCAGCCAAGGACAGCGGGGGGCGTGGAGAGAGACCCAGTACTTC	CASSQGQRGAWRETQYF
TRBV6-1	NA	TRBJ2-1	TRBD2	TGTGCCAGCAGTGAAGCGTTAGCGGGAGGTACCTACAATGAGCAGTTCTTC	CASSEALAGGTYNEQFF
TRBV9	NA	TRBJ1-1	TRBD1	TGTGCCAGCAGCCCAGGACAGGGGTACACTGAAGCTTTCTTT	CASSPGQGYTEAFF
TRBV4-3	NA	TRBJ2-7	NA	TGCGCCAGCAGCCCCAGGGGTGAGGGCTACGAGCAGTACTTC	CASSPRGEGYEQYF
TRBV7-6	once	TRBJ2-2	NA	TGTGCCAGCAGCTTAGAAGGGGAAAACGGGGAGCTGTTTTTT	CASSLEGENGELFF
TRBV18	NA	TRBJ2-7	NA	TGTGCCAGCTCACCTGGAGCCTCCTACGAGCAGTACTTC	CASSPGASYEQYF
TRBV9	NA	TRBJ2-5	NA	TGTGCCAGCAGCGACACTGGGGGGCAAGAGACCCAGTACTTC	CASSDTGGQETQYF
TRBV27	NA	TRBJ2-1	NA	TGTGCCAGCAGTCAGGGGACGAGCTCCTACAATGAGCAGTTCTTC	CASSQGTSSYNEQFF
TRBV11-3	NA	TRBJ2-1	NA	TGTGCCAGCAGCTTAGCTGGGACTTTGGGTGGTGAGCAGTTCTTC	CASSLAGTLGGEQFF
TRBV6-1	NA	TRBJ2-1	TRBD2	TGTGCCACCATAGCGGGGGGGCCCTACAATGAGCAGTTCTTC	CATIAGGPYNEQFF
TRBV19	NA	TRBJ2-2	TRBD2	TGTGCCACCCGTCGCGGGGGGTGGAACACCGGGGAGCTGTTTTTT	CATRRGGWNTGELFF
TRBV5-5	NA	TRBJ2-7	TRBD2	TGTGCCAGCAGCTTGGGACTAGCGGGGGCCTACGAGCAGTACTTC	CASSLGLAGAYEQYF
TRBV21-1	NA	TRBJ1-4	NA	TGTGCCAGCAGCATAGAGCTCCAGAGGTGGGGACAGGGTAGGGAAAAACTGTTTTTT	CASSIELQRWGQGREKLFF
TRBV28	NA	TRBJ1-5	TRBD1	TGTGCCAGCAGTCGCGACAGGGTGGTTATGGGGCAGCCCCAGCATTTT	CASSRDRVVMGQPQHF
TRBV7-9	NA	TRBJ2-7	TRBD1	TGTGCCAGCAGCCGAGGGGGCTATCTAGTCGACGAGCAGTACTTC	CASSRGGYLVDEQYF
TRBV5-4	once	TRBJ2-1	TRBD1	TGTGCCAGCAGCTCCTCCGGGACAGGTTCCTACAATGAGCAGTTCTTC	CASSSSGTGSYNEQFF
TRBV28	NA	TRBJ2-3	NA	TGTGCCAGCAGTTTATATACTGCGGGGCCCCCGGATACGCAGTATTTT	CASSLYTAGPPDTQYF
TRBV18	NA	TRBJ2-7	TRBD2	TGTGCCAGCTCAGAGGGACTAGCGGGACTCGAGCAGTACTTC	CASSEGLAGLEQYF
TRBV29-1	NA	TRBJ2-1	NA	TGCAGCGTTGATGGAGGGAAAGGAGCGGATGAGCAGTTCTTC	CSVDGGKGADEQFF
TRBV5-1	NA	TRBJ1-2	TRBD1	TGCGCCAGCAGCTTGGGACAGGGGCCTGAATATGGCTACACCTTC	CASSLGQGPEYGYTF